This T cell receptor (beta chain) derives from a study of blood T cell repertoires in COVID-19. Study overall: T cells, B-cell-depleted T cells, or PBMCs supplied cDNA or gDNA.

Trimming at V came to 3 bases and at J to 8 bases, leaving 6 bases not matched to a gene. The CDR3 covers 15 residues. Germline lookup yields CDR1 MNHNS and CDR2 SASEGT. The study recruited people aged 18 to 89 years across about 25 US areas. In the authors' workflow: Amplification of reference gene primers provided the estimated nucleated cell counts. The repertoire was sequenced with immunoSEQ multiplex PCR; TCRdb's copy has only in-frame clones and lacks some. That table gives V, J and clone size, and the DNA gave D and trimming. The repertoire holds tens of thousands of clones, with approximately 78% as singletons. This clone was counted once.

The sample comprised PBMCs or T cells enriched from blood (not recorded which). This clonotype was sampled from a woman aged 40 to 49 with acute COVID-19. The V gene is TRBV6-1, the J gene TRBJ1-6, with 8 bases identical to TRBD1. The CDR3 loop is CASSDPGQGDSPLHF. DNA for the CDR3: TGTGCCAGCAGTGACCCCGGACAGGGCGATTCACCCCTCCACTTT.